One TCR beta chain is described in this entry. The CDR3 sequence is 16 residues long. Trimming took off 2 bases at V and 4 bases at J, with 15 bases between the two ends. Germline lookup yields CDR1 LNHDA and CDR2 SQIVND (reference sequence). This sample stems from a study of OX40 agonist ivuxolimab in advanced cancers. The repertoire was sequenced with immunoSEQ multiplex PCR; TCRdb's copy has only in-frame clones and lacks some. The sample yields 40,000 or so clones, 70% to 90% seen once. The chain recombines TRBV19 with TRBJ2-1; maybe TRBD2 (7 bases). The receptor was isolated from an adult with an advanced solid tumor such as melanoma, head and neck, liver or kidney cancer. This material consisted of CD4+ or CD8+ T cells sorted from blood, taken in a trial of the OX40 agonist ivuxolimab. The CDR3 region is CASSIYRGGAYNEQFF. In DNA, the CDR3 is TGTGCCAGTAGTATATATCGTGGGGGGGCATACAATGAGCAGTTCTTC.